This TCR beta chain was identified in a study of blood T cell repertoires in COVID-19. Turning to the study itself: COVID-19 samples, acute and convalescent, were from the United States, Italy and Spain.

Per the authors' pipeline: Reference gene primer amplification gave nucleated cell count estimates. The table came from immunoSEQ multiplex PCR; TCRdb's copy has only in-frame clones and leaves some out. V, J and clone size are taken as reported in that table, and D and trimming were inferred from the DNA itself. The data contain more than 35,000 clones, about 85% of them singletons. This clone was detected once. Trimming removed 4 bases from V and 1 base from J, with 10 bases in between. The CDR3 runs 15 residues. The germline gives CDR1 SNHLY, CDR2 FYNNEI. This clonotype originated in a man aged 60 to 69 with acute or convalescent COVID-19. This sequence joins TRBV2 and TRBJ2-2, with unresolved D. Sequencing used peripheral blood. The CDR3 sequence is CASSVETLNTGELFF. CDR3 nucleotide sequence: TGTGCCAGCAGTGTTGAGACACTGAACACCGGGGAGCTGTTTTTT.